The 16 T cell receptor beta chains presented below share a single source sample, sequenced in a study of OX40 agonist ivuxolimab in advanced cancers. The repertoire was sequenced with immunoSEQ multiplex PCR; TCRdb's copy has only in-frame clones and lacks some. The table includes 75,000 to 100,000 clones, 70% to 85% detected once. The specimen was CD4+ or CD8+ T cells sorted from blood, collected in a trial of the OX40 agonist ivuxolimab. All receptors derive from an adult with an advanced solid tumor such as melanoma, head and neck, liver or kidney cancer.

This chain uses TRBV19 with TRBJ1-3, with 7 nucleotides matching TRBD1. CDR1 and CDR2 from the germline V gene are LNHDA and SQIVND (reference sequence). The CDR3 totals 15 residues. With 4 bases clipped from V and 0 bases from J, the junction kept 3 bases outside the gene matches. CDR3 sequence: CASSRGQNSGNTIYF. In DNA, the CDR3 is TGTGCCAGTAGTAGGGGACAGAACTCTGGAAACACCATATATTTT.

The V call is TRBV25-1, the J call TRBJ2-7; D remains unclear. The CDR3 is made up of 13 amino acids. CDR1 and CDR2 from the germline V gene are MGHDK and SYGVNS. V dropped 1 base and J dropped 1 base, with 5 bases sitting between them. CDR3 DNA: TGTGCCAGCAGTGAATCGACTTCCTACGAGCAGTACTTC. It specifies CASSESTSYEQYF.

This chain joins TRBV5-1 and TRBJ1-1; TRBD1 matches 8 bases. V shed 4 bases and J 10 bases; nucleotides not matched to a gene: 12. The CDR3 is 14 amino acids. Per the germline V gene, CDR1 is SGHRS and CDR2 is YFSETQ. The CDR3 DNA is TGCGCCAGCAGCGGGGGGACAGGCCGGCATCCAGCTTTCTTT. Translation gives CASSGGTGRHPAFF.

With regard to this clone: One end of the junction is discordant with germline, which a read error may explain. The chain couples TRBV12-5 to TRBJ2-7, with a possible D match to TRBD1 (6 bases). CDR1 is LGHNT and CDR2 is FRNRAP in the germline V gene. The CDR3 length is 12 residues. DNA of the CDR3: TGTGCTAGTGGTTTGGGCCACAGGGATCAGTCCTTC. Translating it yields CASGLGHRDQSF.

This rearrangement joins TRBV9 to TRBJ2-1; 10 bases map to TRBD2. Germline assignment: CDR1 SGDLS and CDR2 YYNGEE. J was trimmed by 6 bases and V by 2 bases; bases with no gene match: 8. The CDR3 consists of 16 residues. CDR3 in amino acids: CASSVTTGTSVNEQFF. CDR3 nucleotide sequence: TGTGCCAGCAGCGTGACCACAGGGACTAGCGTCAATGAGCAGTTCTTC.

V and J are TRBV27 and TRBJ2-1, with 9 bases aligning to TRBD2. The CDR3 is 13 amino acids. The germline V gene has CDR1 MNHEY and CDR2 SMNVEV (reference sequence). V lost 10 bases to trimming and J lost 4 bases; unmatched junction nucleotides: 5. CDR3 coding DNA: TGTGCCACGACTAGCGGTACGTACAATGAGCAGTTCTTC. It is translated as CATTSGTYNEQFF.

CDR3 coding DNA: TGTGCCAGCAGGGGACAGACCTCCACCGGGGAGCTGTTTTTT. It is translated as CASRGQTSTGELFF. The chain recombines TRBV6-4 with TRBJ2-2, with 7 nucleotides matching TRBD1. Germline loops: CDR1 MRHNA, CDR2 SNTAGT. V shed 6 bases, J shed 4 bases, and the junction held 5 bases outside the gene matches. The CDR3 runs to 14 residues.

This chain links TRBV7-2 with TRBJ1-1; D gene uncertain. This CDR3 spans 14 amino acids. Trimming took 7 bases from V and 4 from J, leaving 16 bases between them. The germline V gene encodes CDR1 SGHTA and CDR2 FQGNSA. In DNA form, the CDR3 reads TGTGCCAGCAACCCTAATAGAGTCGGCACTGAAGCTTTCTTT. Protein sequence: CASNPNRVGTEAFF.

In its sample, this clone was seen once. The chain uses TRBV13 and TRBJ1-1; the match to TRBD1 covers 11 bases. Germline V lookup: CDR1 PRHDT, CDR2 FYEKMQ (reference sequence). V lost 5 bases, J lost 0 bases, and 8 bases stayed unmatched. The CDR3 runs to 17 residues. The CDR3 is CASSRPGDRGMNTEAFF. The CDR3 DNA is TGTGCCAGCAGCCGACCAGGGGACAGGGGGATGAACACTGAAGCTTTCTTT.

The CDR3 loop reads CASSYRGQNTGELFF. The CDR3 region has the DNA TGTGCCAGCAGCTACAGGGGTCAGAACACCGGGGAGCTGTTTTTT. V is TRBV7-2 and J is TRBJ2-2; TRBD1 matches at 7 bases. V lost 4 bases to trimming and J lost 1 base; unmatched junction nucleotides: 3. CDR1 and CDR2 from the germline V gene are SGHTA and FQGNSA. This CDR3 contains 15 residues.

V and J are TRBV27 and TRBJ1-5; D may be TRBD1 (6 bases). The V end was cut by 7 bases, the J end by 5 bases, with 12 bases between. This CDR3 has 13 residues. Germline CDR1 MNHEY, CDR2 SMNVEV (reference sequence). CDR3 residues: CASKRGTDQPQHF. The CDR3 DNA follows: TGTGCCAGCAAAAGGGGGACCGATCAGCCCCAGCATTTT.

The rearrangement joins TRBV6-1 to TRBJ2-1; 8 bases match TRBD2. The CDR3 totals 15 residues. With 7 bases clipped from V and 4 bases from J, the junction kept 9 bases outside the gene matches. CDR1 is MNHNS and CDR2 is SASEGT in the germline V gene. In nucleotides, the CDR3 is TGTGCCAGCACCACCCTTAGCGGGAATTACAATGAGCAGTTCTTC. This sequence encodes CASTTLSGNYNEQFF.

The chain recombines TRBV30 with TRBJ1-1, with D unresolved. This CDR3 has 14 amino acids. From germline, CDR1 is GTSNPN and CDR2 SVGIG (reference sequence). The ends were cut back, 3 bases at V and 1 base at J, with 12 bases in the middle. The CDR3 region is CAWSHRGANTEAFF. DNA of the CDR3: TGTGCCTGGAGCCACCGGGGAGCGAACACTGAAGCTTTCTTT.

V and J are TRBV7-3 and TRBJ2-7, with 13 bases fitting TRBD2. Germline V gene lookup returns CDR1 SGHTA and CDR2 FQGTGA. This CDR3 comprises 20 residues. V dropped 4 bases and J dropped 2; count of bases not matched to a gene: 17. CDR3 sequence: CASSSHSPGLAGVGTYEQYF. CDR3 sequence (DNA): TGTGCCAGCAGCTCCCATTCCCCCGGACTAGCGGGAGTGGGCACCTACGAGCAGTACTTC. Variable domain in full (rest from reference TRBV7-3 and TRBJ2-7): GAGVSQTPSNKVTEKGKYVELRCDPISGHTALYWYRQSLGQGPEFLIYFQGTGAADDSGLPNDRFFAVRPEGSVSTLKIQRTERGDSAVYLCASSSHSPGLAGVGTYEQYFGPGTRLTVT.

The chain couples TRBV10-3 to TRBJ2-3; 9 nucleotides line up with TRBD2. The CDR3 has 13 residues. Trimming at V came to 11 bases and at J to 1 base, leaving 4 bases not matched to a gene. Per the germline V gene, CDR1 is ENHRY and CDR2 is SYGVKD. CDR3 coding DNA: TGTGCCGTTTTAGCGGGAGGCACAGATACGCAGTATTTT. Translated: CAVLAGGTDTQYF.

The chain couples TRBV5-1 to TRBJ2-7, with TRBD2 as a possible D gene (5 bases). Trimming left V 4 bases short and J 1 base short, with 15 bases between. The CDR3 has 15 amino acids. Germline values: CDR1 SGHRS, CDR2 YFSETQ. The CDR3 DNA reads TGCGCCAGCAGCCCGACCATCCCGGGGTCCTACGAGCAGTACTTC. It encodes CASSPTIPGSYEQYF. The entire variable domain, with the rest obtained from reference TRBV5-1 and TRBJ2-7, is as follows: KAGVTQTPRYLIKTRGQQVTLSCSPISGHRSVSWYQQTPGQGLQFLFEYFSETQRNKGNFPGRFSGRQFSNSRSEMNVSTLELGDSALYLCASSPTIPGSYEQYFGPGTRLTVT.